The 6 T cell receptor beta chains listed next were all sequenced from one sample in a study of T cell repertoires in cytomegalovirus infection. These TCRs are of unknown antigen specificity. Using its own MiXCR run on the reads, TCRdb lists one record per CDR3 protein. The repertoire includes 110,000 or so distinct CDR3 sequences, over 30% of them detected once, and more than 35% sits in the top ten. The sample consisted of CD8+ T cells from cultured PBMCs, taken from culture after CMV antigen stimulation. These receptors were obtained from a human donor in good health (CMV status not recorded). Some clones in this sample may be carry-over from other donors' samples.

The CDR3 coding sequence is TGTGCCAGCAGCTTAGACCCCGACAGGGGTAGGTACGAGCAGTACTTC. It translates to CASSLDPDRGRYEQYF. The rearrangement uses TRBV11-2 and TRBJ2-7, with 8 bases fitting TRBD1. There are 16 residues in the CDR3. V lost 0 bases to trimming and J lost 4 bases; unmatched junction nucleotides: 8. Germline V gives CDR1 SGHAT, CDR2 FQNNGV.

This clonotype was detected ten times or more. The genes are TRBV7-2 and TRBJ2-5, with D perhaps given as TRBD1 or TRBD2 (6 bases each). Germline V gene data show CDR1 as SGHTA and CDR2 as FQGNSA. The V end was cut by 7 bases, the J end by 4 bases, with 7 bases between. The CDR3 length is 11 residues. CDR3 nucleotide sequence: TGTGCCAGCAAGGGGGGAGAGACCCAGTACTTC. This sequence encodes CASKGGETQYF.

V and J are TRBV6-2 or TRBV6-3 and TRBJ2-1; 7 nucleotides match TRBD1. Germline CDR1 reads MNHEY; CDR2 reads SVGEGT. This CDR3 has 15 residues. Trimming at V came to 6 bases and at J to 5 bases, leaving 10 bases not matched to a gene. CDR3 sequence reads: CASREEGQTNNEQFF. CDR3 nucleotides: TGTGCCAGCAGGGAAGAGGGACAGACCAACAATGAGCAGTTCTTC.

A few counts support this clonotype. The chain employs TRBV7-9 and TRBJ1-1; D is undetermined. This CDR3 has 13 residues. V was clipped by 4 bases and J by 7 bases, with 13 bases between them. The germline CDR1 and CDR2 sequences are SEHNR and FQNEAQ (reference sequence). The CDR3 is CASSSRASHEAFF. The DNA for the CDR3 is TGTGCCAGCAGCTCAAGGGCCTCTCATGAAGCTTTCTTT. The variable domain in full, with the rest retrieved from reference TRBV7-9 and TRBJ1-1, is DTGVSQNPRHKITKRGQNVTFRCDPISEHNRLYWYRQTLGQGPEFLTYFQNEAQLEKSRLLSDRFSAERPKGSFSTLEIQRTEQGDSAMYLCASSSRASHEAFFGQGTRLTVV.

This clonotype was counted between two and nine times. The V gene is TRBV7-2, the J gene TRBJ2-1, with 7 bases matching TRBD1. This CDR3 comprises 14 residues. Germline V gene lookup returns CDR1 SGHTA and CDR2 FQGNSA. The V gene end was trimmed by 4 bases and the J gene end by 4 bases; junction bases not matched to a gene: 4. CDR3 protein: CASSYMGQYNEQFF. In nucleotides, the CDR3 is TGTGCCAGCAGCTACATGGGACAGTACAATGAGCAGTTCTTC.

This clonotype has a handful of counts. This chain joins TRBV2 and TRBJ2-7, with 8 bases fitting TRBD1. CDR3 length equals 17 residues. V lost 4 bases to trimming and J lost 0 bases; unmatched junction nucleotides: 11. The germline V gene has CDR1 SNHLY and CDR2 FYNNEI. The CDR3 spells CASSGGTGGLFSYEQYF. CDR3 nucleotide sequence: TGTGCCAGCAGTGGGGGGACAGGAGGCCTGTTCTCCTACGAGCAGTACTTC.